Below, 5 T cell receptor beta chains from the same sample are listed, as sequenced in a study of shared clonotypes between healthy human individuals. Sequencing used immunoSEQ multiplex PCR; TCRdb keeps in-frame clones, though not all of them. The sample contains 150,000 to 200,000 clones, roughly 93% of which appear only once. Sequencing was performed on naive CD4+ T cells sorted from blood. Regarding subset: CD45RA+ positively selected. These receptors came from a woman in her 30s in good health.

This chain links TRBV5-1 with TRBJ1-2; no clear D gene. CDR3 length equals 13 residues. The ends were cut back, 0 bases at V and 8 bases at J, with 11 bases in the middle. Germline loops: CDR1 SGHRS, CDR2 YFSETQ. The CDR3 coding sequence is TGCGCCAGCAGCTTGGGGGCCTCGGGAGGCTACACCTTC. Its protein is CASSLGASGGYTF.

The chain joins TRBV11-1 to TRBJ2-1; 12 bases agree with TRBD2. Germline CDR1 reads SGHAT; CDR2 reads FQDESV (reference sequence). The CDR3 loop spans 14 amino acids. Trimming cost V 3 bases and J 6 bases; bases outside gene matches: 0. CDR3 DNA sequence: TGTGCCAGCAGCTTGACTAGCGGGAGCAATGAGCAGTTCTTC. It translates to CASSLTSGSNEQFF.

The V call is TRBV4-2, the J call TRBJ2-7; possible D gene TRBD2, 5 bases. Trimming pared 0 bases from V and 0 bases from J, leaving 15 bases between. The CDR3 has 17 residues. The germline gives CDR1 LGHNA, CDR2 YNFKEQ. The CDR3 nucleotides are TGTGCCAGCAGCCAAGATTGGGCAGCGGAGAGCTCCTACGAGCAGTACTTC. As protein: CASSQDWAAESSYEQYF.

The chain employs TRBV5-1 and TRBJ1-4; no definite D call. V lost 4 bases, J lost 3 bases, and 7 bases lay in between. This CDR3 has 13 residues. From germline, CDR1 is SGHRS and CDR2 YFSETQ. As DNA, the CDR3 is TGCGCCAGCAGCCGGCAGGCTAATGAAAAACTGTTTTTT. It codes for CASSRQANEKLFF.

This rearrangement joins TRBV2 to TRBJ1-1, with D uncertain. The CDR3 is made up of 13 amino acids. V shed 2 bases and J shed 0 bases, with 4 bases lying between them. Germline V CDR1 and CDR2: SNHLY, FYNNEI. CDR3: CASSEWVNTEAFF. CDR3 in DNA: TGTGCCAGCAGTGAATGGGTGAACACTGAAGCTTTCTTT.